Following are 30 T cell receptor beta chains from one sample sequenced in a study of shared clonotypes between healthy human individuals. Some clones are missing from TCRdb's copy, which holds only in-frame ones; the method was immunoSEQ multiplex PCR. In the table there are about 2 million clones, roughly 94% of which are singletons. Positive CCR7 selection of CD45RO-negative cells yielded the naive CD8 cells, and terminally differentiated effector memory CD45RA+ cells were excluded. Sample: naive CD8+ T cells sorted from blood. The receptors derive from a man between 18 and 29 years old in good health.

As regards this clone: At one of its ends the junction is not consistent with the germline gene, which may arise from a read error. The genes are TRBV7-7 and TRBJ2-7; 8 bases are a match to TRBD1. The CDR3 covers 19 residues. Germline V gene lookup returns CDR1 SSHAT and CDR2 FNYEAQ (reference sequence). The CDR3 spells CASSLPLGQGFPVSYEQYF. The CDR3 DNA reads as TGTGCTAGCAGCTTACCCCTAGGACAGGGCTTCCCCGTCTCCTACGAGCAGTACTTC.

The chain is built from TRBV11-1 and TRBJ2-7; D might be TRBD1 (5 bases). V was trimmed by 5 bases and J by 2 bases, leaving 10 bases between them. CDR3 length: 13 amino acids. Germline-derived CDR1 and CDR2 are SGHAT and FQDESV (reference sequence). The CDR3 reads CASSMGQTYEQYF. As DNA, the CDR3 is TGTGCCAGCAGCATGGGGCAGACCTACGAGCAGTACTTC.

The V and J genes are TRBV6-1 and TRBJ2-7; no clear D. V shed 1 base and J shed 1 base, with 14 bases lying between them. The CDR3 runs to 16 residues. The germline V gene encodes CDR1 MNHNS and CDR2 SASEGT. CDR3 coding DNA: TGTGCCAGCAGTGAAGGCAACACTCCATGGTCCTACGAGCAGTACTTC. Its protein product is CASSEGNTPWSYEQYF.

J is TRBJ2-7 and V is TRBV5-5; a weak D match, TRBD2 (5 bases). The CDR3 loop spans 13 amino acids. V lost 2 bases to trimming and J lost 5 bases, with 11 bases between them. From germline, CDR1 is SGHKS and CDR2 YYEKEE (reference sequence). CDR3 protein: CASSFMVSDEQYF. The DNA for the CDR3 is TGTGCCAGCAGCTTCATGGTTAGCGACGAGCAGTACTTC.

Of note for this clone: Since a much larger clone is just one base distant, this may be a read error. The sample has other DNA sequences that encode this CDR3 too. The genes are TRBV28 and TRBJ2-7; D gene ambiguous. V was cut by 4 bases and J by 3 bases, with 4 bases left in between. The CDR3 consists of 11 residues. Germline-derived CDR1 and CDR2 are MDHEN and SYDVKM. The DNA for the CDR3 is TGTGCCAGCAGTTCCTTCTACGAGCAGTACTTC. This sequence encodes CASSSFYEQYF.

The rearrangement uses TRBV30 and TRBJ1-1; maybe TRBD1 (5 bases). V was shortened by 0 bases and J by 5 bases, with 13 bases between the two germline ends. There are 14 residues in the CDR3. Germline V lookup: CDR1 GTSNPN, CDR2 SVGIG (reference sequence). CDR3 in amino acids: CAWSVKGWGTEAFF. CDR3 bases: TGTGCCTGGAGTGTAAAGGGTTGGGGGACTGAAGCTTTCTTT.

The genes are TRBV11-3 and TRBJ2-7, with 12 bases aligning to TRBD2. The J segment lost 9 bases and the V segment lost 3 bases, leaving 3 bases of the junction unmatched. Germline V gives CDR1 SGHNT, CDR2 YENEEA. This CDR3 has 13 amino acids. CDR3: CASSFLAGGPQYF. CDR3 DNA: TGTGCCAGCAGCTTTCTAGCGGGGGGGCCGCAGTACTTC.

This chain links TRBV2 with TRBJ1-1; D possibly corresponds to TRBD1 (5 bases). There are 13 residues in the CDR3. Trimming removed 7 bases from V and 7 bases from J, with 16 bases in between. Germline CDR1 is SNHLY and CDR2 is FYNNEI. The CDR3 here is CASILVMGVEAFF. The CDR3 region has the DNA TGTGCCAGCATCCTGGTTATGGGGGTTGAAGCTTTCTTT.

The chain uses TRBV13 and TRBJ2-3; 9 bases are a match to TRBD2. The V gene end was trimmed by 5 bases and the J gene end by 1 base; junction bases not matched to a gene: 10. The CDR3 length is 17 residues. Germline V lookup: CDR1 PRHDT, CDR2 FYEKMQ (reference sequence). This CDR3 is CASSPSGGTAGTDTQYF. The CDR3 DNA sequence: TGTGCCAGCAGCCCAAGCGGGGGGACCGCCGGCACAGATACGCAGTATTTT.

This clone was found once. At the DNA level, this CDR3 is encoded by other sequences in the same sample as well. This rearrangement joins TRBV9 to TRBJ2-7, with 9 bases lining up with TRBD1. Germline V lookup: CDR1 SGDLS, CDR2 YYNGEE. CDR3 size: 12 residues. V shed 3 bases, J shed 6 bases, and the junction held 1 base outside the gene matches. As DNA, the CDR3 is TGTGCCAGCAGCGGGACAGGGGTCGAGCAGTACTTC. Amino acid sequence: CASSGTGVEQYF.

This clone was detected only a few times. The rearrangement links TRBV13 to TRBJ1-5; a weak D match, TRBD1 (5 bases). Deletions cut 5 bases from V and 3 bases from J, with 8 bases between. The CDR3 is 13 amino acids. The germline V gene has CDR1 PRHDT and CDR2 FYEKMQ (reference sequence). The CDR3 DNA follows: TGTGCCAGCAGCCAGGGACTCAATCAGCCCCAGCATTTT. It translates to CASSQGLNQPQHF.

The chain links TRBV29-1 to TRBJ2-7; D possibly uses TRBD1 or TRBD2 (5 bases each). Trimming removed 7 bases at V and 4 bases at J, with 17 bases between. The CDR3 is 13 amino acids. The germline gives CDR1 SQVTM, CDR2 ANQGSEA. CDR3 coding DNA: TGCAGCGCCCTCGGGACGCAAGGGTACGAGCAGTACTTC. Its protein product is CSALGTQGYEQYF.

Here the CDR3 DNA reads TGTGCCAGTCTCTTCACTGAAGCTTTCTTT. This codes for CASLFTEAFF. The chain has TRBV2 and TRBJ1-1, with no clear D. CDR3 size: 10 residues. CDR1 SNHLY and CDR2 FYNNEI come from the germline V gene. The germline V and J ends were trimmed by 9 bases and 4 bases, with 6 bases remaining between them.

A remark on this clone: At the DNA level, this CDR3 is encoded by other sequences in the same sample as well. V and J are TRBV14 and TRBJ2-3; D possibly corresponds to TRBD2 (6 bases). The CDR3 is 15 residues long. CDR1 is SGHDN and CDR2 is FVKESK in the germline V gene. The V and J ends lost 2 bases and 0 bases respectively, with 9 bases between them. The CDR3 bases are TGTGCCAGCAGCCAACGTCTAGCGAGCACAGATACGCAGTATTTT. It encodes CASSQRLASTDTQYF.

On this clone itself: The same CDR3 is also encoded by other DNA sequences in this sample. The genes are TRBV4-1 and TRBJ1-1; D gene uncertain. The CDR3 length is 14 residues. Germline CDR1 MGHRA, CDR2 YSYEKL. V shed 0 bases and J shed 1 base, with 6 bases lying between them. Here the CDR3 DNA reads TGCGCCAGCAGCCAAGATCCCAGGAACACTGAAGCTTTCTTT. Amino acid sequence: CASSQDPRNTEAFF.

The genes are TRBV2 and TRBJ2-7, with no clear D. Germline lookup yields CDR1 SNHLY and CDR2 FYNNEI. V was trimmed by 0 bases and J by 5 bases, leaving 14 bases between them. CDR3 size: 15 residues. The CDR3 region is CASSEALQVSHEQYF. The CDR3 coding sequence is TGTGCCAGCAGTGAAGCGTTGCAGGTTTCTCACGAGCAGTACTTC.

The rearrangement uses TRBV7-2 and TRBJ2-7; the D is unclear. This CDR3 spans 14 amino acids. Looked up from germline, CDR1 is SGHTA and CDR2 is FQGNSA. V shed 1 base and J shed 5 bases, with 12 bases lying between them. This chain's CDR3 is CASSLDFGWDEQYF. The CDR3 bases are TGTGCCAGCAGCTTAGACTTCGGGTGGGACGAGCAGTACTTC.

This chain connects TRBV6-5 to TRBJ2-7, with D hard to call. Germline lookup yields CDR1 MNHEY and CDR2 SVGAGI. CDR3 length: 14 amino acids. V was trimmed by 6 bases and J by 3 bases, leaving 15 bases between them. The CDR3 region has the DNA TGTGCCAGCAGCCACTCATCGGGTCTCTACGAGCAGTACTTC. It specifies CASSHSSGLYEQYF.

This clone appeared a single time. This rearrangement joins TRBV27 to TRBJ1-1, with TRBD1 matching over 7 bases. The CDR3 has 13 amino acids. After removal of 5 bases from V and 5 bases from J, the junction contained 5 bases not matched to a gene. Germline loops: CDR1 MNHEY, CDR2 SMNVEV (reference sequence). The CDR3 DNA reads TGTGCCAGCAGTCCGGACAGGTGGACTGAAGCTTTCTTT. Its translation is CASSPDRWTEAFF.

This sequence joins TRBV29-1 and TRBJ2-3; D is perhaps TRBD2 (9 bases). V was clipped by 3 bases and J by 5 bases, with 18 bases between them. Germline V gene data show CDR1 as SQVTM and CDR2 as ANQGSEA. The CDR3 sequence is 15 residues long. CDR3 DNA sequence: TGCAGCGTTGAGGTCCCTAGCGGGACAGGAGATACGCAGTATTTT. It translates to CSVEVPSGTGDTQYF.

CDR3: CASSLDRGNTGELFF. CDR3 DNA sequence: TGCGCCAGCAGCCTGGACAGGGGGAACACCGGGGAGCTGTTTTTT. The rearrangement uses TRBV4-1 and TRBJ2-2, with 9 bases identical to TRBD1. V lost 4 bases to trimming and J lost 1 base; unmatched junction nucleotides: 1. Germline values: CDR1 MGHRA, CDR2 YSYEKL. The CDR3 extends over 15 amino acids.

The rearrangement links TRBV10-1 to TRBJ2-1; the D is unclear. V dropped 4 bases and J dropped 3 bases, with 19 bases sitting between them. The germline V gene has CDR1 WNHNN and CDR2 SYGVQD (reference sequence). CDR3 length: 17 amino acids. This CDR3 is CASSATLGPHVYNEQFF. The CDR3 nucleotides are TGCGCCAGCAGTGCCACCCTAGGCCCCCACGTCTACAATGAGCAGTTCTTC.

The chain employs TRBV15 and TRBJ1-2, with D perhaps matching TRBD1 (5 bases). The ends were cut back, 0 bases at V and 4 bases at J, with 6 bases in the middle. The CDR3 runs to 13 residues. Germline V lookup: CDR1 LNHNV, CDR2 YYDKDF (reference sequence). This chain's CDR3 is CATSRDDSYGYTF. DNA of the CDR3: TGTGCCACCAGCAGAGATGACAGCTATGGCTACACCTTC.

V and J are TRBV6-5 and TRBJ1-2; 7 bases align to TRBD1. Trimming cost V 10 bases and J 4 bases; bases outside gene matches: 12. Germline V lookup: CDR1 MNHEY, CDR2 SVGAGI. This CDR3 is 14 amino acids long. CDR3 region: CATLGQPYIYGYTF. In DNA form, the CDR3 reads TGTGCCACCCTGGGACAGCCGTACATCTATGGCTACACCTTC.

About this clone itself: Other nucleotide sequences from this sample produce the same CDR3. The V gene is TRBV13, the J gene TRBJ2-1, with D possibly matching TRBD2 (5 bases). The V and J ends lost 0 bases and 8 bases respectively, with 5 bases between them. This CDR3 spans 12 amino acids. Germline V gives CDR1 PRHDT, CDR2 FYEKMQ (reference sequence). The CDR3 DNA follows: TGTGCCAGCAGCTTAGGCGGGGATGAGCAGTTCTTC. Translation: CASSLGGDEQFF.

The gene calls are TRBV21-1 and TRBJ2-1; the D segment call TRBD2 is taken from the table without a DNA check. TRBV21-1 is recorded as a pseudogene. The CDR3 loop spans 13 amino acids. CDR3 loop: CASSGDFYNEQFF. CDR3 DNA sequence: TGTGCCAGCAGCGGGGACTTTTACAATGAGCAGTTCTTC.

The genes are TRBV15 and TRBJ2-7; D might be TRBD1 or TRBD2, each matching 5 bases. The CDR3 runs 14 residues. Trimming took off 4 bases at V and 2 bases at J, with 12 bases between the two ends. CDR1 and CDR2 from the germline V gene are LNHNV and YYDKDF (reference sequence). CDR3 nucleotide sequence: TGTGCCACCAGCAATAGGGACGTTACCTACGAGCAGTACTTC. Encoded protein: CATSNRDVTYEQYF. The full variable domain, with the rest looked up from reference TRBV15 and TRBJ2-7, is DAMVIQNPRYQVTQFGKPVTLSCSQTLNHNVMYWYQQKSSQAPKLLFHYYDKDFNNEADTPDNFQSRRPNTSFCFLDIRSPGLGDTAMYLCATSNRDVTYEQYFGPGTRLTVT.

This rearrangement joins TRBV4-1 to TRBJ2-1; 11 positions agree with TRBD2. V shed 1 base and J 8 bases; nucleotides not matched to a gene: 16. CDR3 length: 19 amino acids. Germline V CDR1 and CDR2: MGHRA, YSYEKL. The CDR3 region has the DNA TGCGCCAGCAGCCAAGTAGCGGGAGGGCCGAGGAGACAATATGATGAGCAGTTCTTC. It translates to CASSQVAGGPRRQYDEQFF.

The chain recombines TRBV1 with TRBJ2-2; TRBD2, the table's D call, lacks a check against the DNA. TRBV1 has pseudogene status. This CDR3 contains 16 residues. This chain's CDR3 is CTSSQKVERNTGELFF. As DNA, the CDR3 is TGCACCAGCAGCCAAAAAGTGGAGAGAAACACCGGGGAGCTGTTTTTT.

The chain employs TRBV28 and TRBJ1-2; the D is unclear. Trimming stripped 3 bases from V and 5 bases from J, with 10 bases between. CDR1 MDHEN and CDR2 SYDVKM come from the germline V gene. The CDR3 contains 13 residues. This CDR3 is CASSFAQEYGYTF. In DNA, the CDR3 is TGTGCCAGCAGTTTTGCGCAGGAATATGGCTACACCTTC.